This note documents a single T cell receptor (beta chain) sequence. These data belong to a study of blood T cell repertoires in COVID-19. The wider study: Acute and convalescent COVID-19 specimens originated in the United States, Italy and Spain. Nucleic acid was either cDNA or gDNA, and it came from T cells, B-cell-depleted T cells, or PBMCs.

Seattle cases were enrolled at active infection and followed longitudinally. Methods used by the authors: Reference gene primer amplification in the assay estimated nucleated cell counts. Repertoires were generated with immunoSEQ multiplex PCR, while TCRdb's copy carries only in-frame clones and drops some. V and J calls and clone size are copied from that table; D and trimming were computed from the DNA. The sample yields about 220,000 clones, 65% to 90% seen once. Sample: peripheral blood. The origin of this receptor is a woman aged 65 to 85 with COVID-19, enrolled during active disease.

The CDR3 spells CASSHTTATANYGYTF. The CDR3 DNA reads TGCGCCAGCAGCCATACCACCGCGACAGCCAACTATGGCTACACCTTC. The rearrangement links TRBV4-1 to TRBJ1-2; TRBD1 is a possible D gene (5 bases). Trimming cost V 3 bases and J 2 bases, with 16 bases left between them. Looked up from germline, CDR1 is MGHRA and CDR2 is YSYEKL. This CDR3 comprises 16 residues.